The table lists the clone carrying this T cell receptor beta chain with many counts. Its antigen is currently unknown. These data belong to a study of regulatory T cells in long-lasting Graves disease. The study's findings and limits: Persistent disease exhibited a predilection for TRBV28, TRBJ1-2 and TRBJ2-5.

The time point denotes: persistent/refractory GD, antithyroid drugs over 5 years with positive TRAb. PBMCs were the source of the RNA used for TCR sequencing. Building of the TCR beta libraries involved iRepertoire HTBI primers and Arm-PCR of CDR3 regions. TCRdb re-analysed the multiplex PCR reads in MiXCR, keeping a single row per CDR3 protein. Among 350,000 to 450,000 distinct CDR3 sequences, 20% to 25% were seen once, and the ten largest hold about a fifth. Trimming took off 4 bases at V and 3 bases at J, with 10 bases between the two ends. Germline V gene sequence: CDR1 GTSNPN, CDR2 SVGIG (reference sequence). This CDR3 has 12 amino acids.

This receptor was identified in a female donor with Graves disease. This chain joins TRBV30 and TRBJ2-7; D may correspond to TRBD1 or TRBD2 (5 bases each). Sequences were derived from peripheral blood mononuclear cells (PBMCs), sampled when the disease was refractory, from a patient treated with antithyroid drugs. CDR3 in DNA: TGTGCCTGGAAGGGTGGGGGCTACGAGCAGTACTTC. Its translation is CAWKGGGYEQYF. Full variable domain (remainder filled in from reference TRBV30 and TRBJ2-7): SQTIHQWPATLVQPVGSPLSLECTVEGTSNPNLYWYRQAAGRGLQLLFYSVGIGQISSEVPQNLSASRPQDRQFILSSKKLLLSDSGFYLCAWKGGGYEQYFGPGTRLTVT.